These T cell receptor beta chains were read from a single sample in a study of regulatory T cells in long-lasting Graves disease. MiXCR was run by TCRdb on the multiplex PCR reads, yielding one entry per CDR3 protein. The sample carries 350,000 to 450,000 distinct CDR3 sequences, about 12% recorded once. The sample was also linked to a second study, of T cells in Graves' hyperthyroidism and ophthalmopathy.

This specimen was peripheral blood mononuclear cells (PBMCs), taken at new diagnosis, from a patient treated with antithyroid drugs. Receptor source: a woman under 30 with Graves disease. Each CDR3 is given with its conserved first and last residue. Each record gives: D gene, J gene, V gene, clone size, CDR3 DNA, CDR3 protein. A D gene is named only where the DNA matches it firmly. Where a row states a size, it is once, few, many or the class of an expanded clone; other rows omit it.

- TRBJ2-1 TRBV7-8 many TGTGCCAGCAGCTTAACTTTTCCCCCGGCCTCCCACAATGAGCAGTTCTTC CASSLTFPPASHNEQFF
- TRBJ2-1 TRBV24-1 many TGTGCCACCAGTGATCTCGGACAGGAGCAGTTCTTC CATSDLGQEQFF
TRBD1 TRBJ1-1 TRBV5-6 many TGTGCCAGCAGCTTGGGGCGCGCGGTTTCGAGGGGGCGCAAGCCGAACACTGAAGCTTTCTTT CASSLGRAVSRGRKPNTEAFF
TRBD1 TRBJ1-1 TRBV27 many TGTGCCAGCAGTGGGACAGGACAGAACACTGAAGCTTTCTTT CASSGTGQNTEAFF
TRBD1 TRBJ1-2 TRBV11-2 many TGTGCCAGCACCCCAGGGGGTTCCGTTGGCTATGGCTACACCTTC CASTPGGSVGYGYTF
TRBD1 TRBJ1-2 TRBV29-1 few TGCAGCGGAAGACAGGGGCTCCGGGGAGGCTACACCTTC CSGRQGLRGGYTF
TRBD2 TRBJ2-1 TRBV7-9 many TGTGCCAGCAGCACTTGGACTAGCGGGAGAAATGAGCAGTTCTTC CASSTWTSGRNEQFF
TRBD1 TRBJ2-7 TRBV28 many TGTGCCAGCAGTTCACCGGGACAGGGGACCTACGAGCAGTACTTC CASSSPGQGTYEQYF
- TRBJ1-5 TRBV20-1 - TGCAGTGCTAGAGATCCCCGGGACGGGGGTCAGCCCCAGCATTTT CSARDPRDGGQPQHF
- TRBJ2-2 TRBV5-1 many TGCGCCAGCAGACCTGGAACCGCGGGACTGATGAACACCGGGGAGCTGTTTTTT CASRPGTAGLMNTGELFF
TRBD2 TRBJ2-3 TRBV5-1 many TGCGCCAGCAGGCCTGGGACTAGCGGTACAGATACGCAGTATTTT CASRPGTSGTDTQYF
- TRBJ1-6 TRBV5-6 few TGTGCCAGCAGCTTGCTTGGAGTAATTAATTCACCCCTCCACTTT CASSLLGVINSPLHF
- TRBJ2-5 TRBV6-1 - TGTGCCAGCAGGGAATATAGCACAGCTCCGTACCAAGAGACCCAGTACTTC CASREYSTAPYQETQYF
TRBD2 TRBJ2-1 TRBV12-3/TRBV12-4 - TGTGCCAGCAGTTTCATAGCGGGGGGGCTTTCGCTGTTCTTC CASSFIAGGLSLFF
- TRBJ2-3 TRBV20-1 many TGCAGTGCTAGTCCCCTTGGGAGGACAGATACGCAGTATTTT CSASPLGRTDTQYF
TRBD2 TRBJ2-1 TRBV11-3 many TGTGCCAGCAGCTTCGGCGGGAGCTTTGTCGATGAGCAGTTCTTC CASSFGGSFVDEQFF
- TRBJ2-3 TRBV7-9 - TGTGCCAGCAGCTTATGGGTTAGTACTAGCACAGATACGCAGTATTTT CASSLWVSTSTDTQYF
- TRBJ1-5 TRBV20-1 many TGCAGTGCTAAGTCGGGGGACTTTAGCAATCAGCCCCAGCATTTT CSAKSGDFSNQPQHF
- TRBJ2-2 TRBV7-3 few TGTGCCAGCAGCCCCCCGGCAGGGGAGCTGTTTTTT CASSPPAGELFF
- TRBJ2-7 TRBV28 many TGTGCCAGCAGCTCTTCGGGGGGCCGAGTTTCCCACGAGCAGTACTTC CASSSSGGRVSHEQYF
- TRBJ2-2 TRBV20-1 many TGCAGTGCTTCCGGGGTTCGGCACACCGGGGAGCTGTTTTTT CSASGVRHTGELFF
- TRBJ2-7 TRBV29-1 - TGCAGCGTTTCCGGATTTGGCTCCTACGAGCAGTACTTC CSVSGFGSYEQYF
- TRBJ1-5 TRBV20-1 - TGCAGTGCTAGAGTTGTGGGGCGGGATCAGCCCCAGCATTTT CSARVVGRDQPQHF
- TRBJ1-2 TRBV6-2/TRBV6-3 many TGTGCCAGCAGTGCCCAGGGACGCGATGGCTACACCTTC CASSAQGRDGYTF
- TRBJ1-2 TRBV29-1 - TGCAGCGTTTACCAGGGAGCTAACTATGGCTACACCTTC CSVYQGANYGYTF
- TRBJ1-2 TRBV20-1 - TGCAGTGCTCTTGGCTTTGGCTACACCTTC CSALGFGYTF
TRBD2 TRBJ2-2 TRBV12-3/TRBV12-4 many TGTGCCAGCAGACCTCCCCCGGGACTAGGAGACACCGGGGAGCTGTTTTTT CASRPPPGLGDTGELFF
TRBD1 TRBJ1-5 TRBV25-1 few TGTGCCAGTCTCGGACAGGGGAGCAATCAGCCCCAGCATTTT CASLGQGSNQPQHF
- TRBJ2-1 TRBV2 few TGTGCCAGCAGTCGCTCTATAGGGGACCCCATGGGCGGTGAACAGTTCTTC CASSRSIGDPMGGEQFF
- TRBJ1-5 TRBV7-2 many TGTGCCAGCAGCTTAGAACGGCGTCAGCCCCAGCATTTT CASSLERRQPQHF
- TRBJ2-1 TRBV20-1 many TGCAGTGCCCCTAAGTACAATGAGCAGTTCTTC CSAPKYNEQFF
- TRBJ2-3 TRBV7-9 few TGTGCCAGCACGGTCGGGGATACGCAGTATTTT CASTVGDTQYF
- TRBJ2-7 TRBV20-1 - TGCAGTGCTGCGCCGGAACAAAATTTTATCCACGAGCAGTACTTC CSAAPEQNFIHEQYF
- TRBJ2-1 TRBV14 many TGTGCCAGCAGCCACAACAGGGTGAAATGGTACAATGAGCAGTTCTTC CASSHNRVKWYNEQFF
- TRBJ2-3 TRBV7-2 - TGTGCCAGCAGACCCGAGAGCCCCACAGATACGCAGTATTTT CASRPESPTDTQYF
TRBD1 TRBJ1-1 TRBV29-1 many TGCAGCGTACTACAGGGGGAAGCTTTCTTT CSVLQGEAFF
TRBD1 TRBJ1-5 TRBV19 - TGTGCCAGTAATTGGGGACAGTTTCTCAATCAGCCCCAGCATTTT CASNWGQFLNQPQHF
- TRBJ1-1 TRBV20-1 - TGCAGTGCCAGACAGTCCAACACTGAAGCTTTCTTT CSARQSNTEAFF
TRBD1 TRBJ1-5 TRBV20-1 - TGCAGTGCTAGCCTCCCCAGGACAGGTATTCGCAATCAGCCCCAGCATTTT CSASLPRTGIRNQPQHF
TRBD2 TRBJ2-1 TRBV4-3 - TGCGCCAGCAGCCAAGATGTAGTATTCCGCCTAGTAGCGGGAGGAAGCAATGAGCAGTTCTTC CASSQDVVFRLVAGGSNEQFF
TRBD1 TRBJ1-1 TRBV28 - TGTGCCAGCAGTTTCAACAGGGGTCGGTCCGGGCAAGCTTTCTTT CASSFNRGRSGQAFF
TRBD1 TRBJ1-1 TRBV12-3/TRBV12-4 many TGTGCCAGCAGCCTATTACAGGGGTACATAACTGAAGCTTTCTTT CASSLLQGYITEAFF
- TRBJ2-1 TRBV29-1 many TGCAGCGTTGTAGGCGGGGAAGTATACAATGAGCAGTTCTTC CSVVGGEVYNEQFF
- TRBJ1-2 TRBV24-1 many TGTGCCACCAGTGATAAGGATGTACGCTATGGCTACACCTTC CATSDKDVRYGYTF
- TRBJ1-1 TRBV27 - TGTGCCAGCTGGAGGGGGACCTCACCTGAAGCTTTCTTT CASWRGTSPEAFF
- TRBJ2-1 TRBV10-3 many TGTGCCATCAGTGAGGGAAGCAGGGCCTACAATGAGCAGTTCTTC CAISEGSRAYNEQFF
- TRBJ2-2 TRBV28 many TGTGCCAGCAGTTTATCCCCCCTACGGGAGAACACCGGGGAGCTGTTTTTT CASSLSPLRENTGELFF
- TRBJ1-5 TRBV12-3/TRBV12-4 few TGTGCCAGCAGTTTCGCAGGGCTTAGCAATCAGCCCCAGCATTTT CASSFAGLSNQPQHF
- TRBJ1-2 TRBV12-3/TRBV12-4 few TGTGCCAGCAGTTTAAGTTGGTTCTATGGCTACACCTTC CASSLSWFYGYTF
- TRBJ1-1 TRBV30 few TGTGCCTGGAGTGGGCAGGGCATGAGGAGCACTGAAGCTTTCTTT CAWSGQGMRSTEAFF